This TCR beta chain comes out of a study of blood T cells in healthy people across ages. Overall study context: Through template switching, about one barcoded beta molecule was captured per two T cells, as measured in model experiments. Findings and caveats of the study: The unsorted PBMCs prevented any conclusive comparison of naive versus antigen-experienced cells.

The CDR3 is made up of 16 amino acids. Trimming shortened V by 1 base and J by 4 bases, and 16 bases separated the two germline ends. Germline CDR1 reads MNHEY; CDR2 reads SVGAGI. The authors ran a second PCR of roughly 6 to 12 cycles using a sample-barcoded 5' primer and a J-beta primer mix. TCRdb passed the 5' RACE reads through MiXCR, listing each CDR3 protein once. The data contain approximately 780,000 distinct CDR3 sequences, around 24% of them singletons. This clonotype was detected a few times. Its antigen remains unknown. This sample was also put to use in a study of T cells of mothers and their children. That report adds: In this cohort, donors were three healthy Caucasian mothers plus their six children. Researchers report slightly higher, though non-significant, overlap in related mother-child pairs than in unrelated pairs.

The V gene is TRBV6-5, the J gene TRBJ2-5; maybe TRBD1 (6 bases). The specimen was blood. This clonotype was obtained from a boy younger than 18 in good health. CDR3 nucleotide sequence: TGTGCCAGCAGTTACTTCCTGGGGGCCCCACGAGAGACCCAGTACTTC. Encoded protein: CASSYFLGAPRETQYF.